The T cell receptor beta chain described here comes from a study of T cell responses to AZD1222 COVID-19 vaccine. Study results and caveats: Elevations in Spike-specific TCR breadth and depth followed administration of two AZD1222 doses. The reported proportion of spike-specific TCRs targeting unmutated variant regions was nearly half. Most donors were white British and more were female, and clonal diversity was possibly underestimated.

Profiling relied on immunoSEQ multiplex PCR, and the TCRdb table lists in-frame clones only, not all of them. The sample gives under 110,000 clones, around nine tenths of which show up once; roughly 1.4% is in the top ten. A single count supports this clone. Its cognate antigen is unknown. Germline V CDR1 and CDR2: LNHDA, SQIVND (reference sequence). This CDR3 has 14 amino acids. V was clipped by 5 bases and J by 1 base, with 12 bases between them. This receptor was taken from an adult in good health. Sequenced material: peripheral blood, taken on day 0 of AZD1222 vaccination. The chain joins TRBV19 to TRBJ2-7; the D gene could be TRBD1 or TRBD2 (6 bases each). The CDR3 is CASSVTGGSYEQYF. The CDR3 DNA follows: TGTGCCAGTAGTGTGACAGGAGGGTCCTACGAGCAGTACTTC.